A selection of T cell receptor beta chains follows, all from one sample in a study of technical replicates of blood from a handful of donors. Profiling relied on immunoSEQ multiplex PCR, and the TCRdb table lists in-frame clones only, not all of them. The data contain 100,000 or so clones, 90% to 97% of them singletons. Input material: T cells isolated from PBMCs. The receptor source for this set is a human donor in good health. Both conserved end residues are part of each CDR3. Fields, in order: CDR3 protein, CDR3 DNA, clone size, D gene, J gene, V gene. The D gene is left open where the match is weak. Not all rows give a size; the values are once, few, many and, for expanded clones, a class.

CDR3aa: CASSLGGNEQFF
CDR3nt: TGCGCCAGCAGCTTGGGAGGAAATGAGCAGTTCTTC
abundance: NA
d_gene: NA
j_gene: TRBJ2-1
v_gene: TRBV5-1

CDR3aa: CASSLSPGESNYGYTF
CDR3nt: TGTGCCAGCAGCTTATCACCAGGGGAGTCGAACTATGGCTACACCTTC
abundance: once
d_gene: NA
j_gene: TRBJ1-2
v_gene: TRBV7-2

CDR3aa: CASSISSGIGNEQYF
CDR3nt: TGTGCCAGTAGTATTAGCAGCGGTATAGGTAACGAGCAGTACTTC
abundance: NA
d_gene: NA
j_gene: TRBJ2-7
v_gene: TRBV19

CDR3aa: CASKGGLAGDEQYF
CDR3nt: TGTGCCAGCAAGGGGGGGCTAGCGGGAGACGAGCAGTACTTC
abundance: NA
d_gene: TRBD2
j_gene: TRBJ2-7
v_gene: TRBV9

CDR3aa: CASSLGTSTDTQYF
CDR3nt: TGTGCCAGCAGCCTGGGGACTAGCACAGATACGCAGTATTTT
abundance: NA
d_gene: NA
j_gene: TRBJ2-3
v_gene: TRBV7-3

CDR3aa: CASSDITDTQYF
CDR3nt: TGTGCCAGCAGCGACATCACAGATACGCAGTATTTT
abundance: NA
d_gene: NA
j_gene: TRBJ2-3
v_gene: TRBV5-4

CDR3aa: CASSAGGGVRETQYF
CDR3nt: TGTGCCAGCAGCGCCGGAGGTGGGGTGAGAGAGACCCAGTACTTC
abundance: NA
d_gene: NA
j_gene: TRBJ2-5
v_gene: TRBV9

CDR3aa: CASSPGQGYYGYTF
CDR3nt: TGTGCCAGCAGTCCCGGACAGGGATACTATGGCTACACCTTC
abundance: once
d_gene: TRBD1
j_gene: TRBJ1-2
v_gene: TRBV6-5

CDR3aa: CASMTSGSSYNEQFF
CDR3nt: TGTGCCAGCATGACTAGCGGCTCCTCCTACAATGAGCAGTTCTTC
abundance: once
d_gene: TRBD2
j_gene: TRBJ2-1
v_gene: TRBV27

CDR3aa: CASSVAGGINEAFF
CDR3nt: TGTGCCAGCAGCGTCGCAGGGGGCATTAATGAAGCTTTCTTT
abundance: NA
d_gene: TRBD1
j_gene: TRBJ1-1
v_gene: TRBV5-6

CDR3aa: CASSIRGTNEKLFF
CDR3nt: TGCGCCAGCAGTATTAGGGGAACTAATGAAAAACTGTTTTTT
abundance: NA
d_gene: NA
j_gene: TRBJ1-4
v_gene: TRBV5-1

CDR3aa: CASSFSASSLSSTDTQYF
CDR3nt: TGTGCCAGCAGCTTCTCCGCCTCCTCACTTTCTAGCACAGATACGCAGTATTTT
abundance: NA
d_gene: NA
j_gene: TRBJ2-3
v_gene: TRBV11-2

CDR3aa: CASSQDWGLKGGTGELFF
CDR3nt: TGCGCCAGCAGCCAAGATTGGGGACTTAAAGGCGGGACCGGGGAGCTGTTTTTT
abundance: NA
d_gene: NA
j_gene: TRBJ2-2
v_gene: TRBV4-3

CDR3aa: CASSEYRGNQPQHF
CDR3nt: TGTGCCAGCAGTGAATACAGGGGCAATCAGCCCCAGCATTTT
abundance: NA
d_gene: NA
j_gene: TRBJ1-5
v_gene: TRBV6-1

CDR3aa: CASSVGQTRGNTIYF
CDR3nt: TGTGCCAGCAGCGTGGGACAGACAAGGGGAAACACCATATATTTT
abundance: NA
d_gene: TRBD1
j_gene: TRBJ1-3
v_gene: TRBV9

CDR3aa: CASSAGGHQETQYF
CDR3nt: TGTGCCAGTAGTGCGGGAGGCCACCAAGAGACCCAGTACTTC
abundance: NA
d_gene: TRBD2
j_gene: TRBJ2-5
v_gene: TRBV19

CDR3aa: CASSSRTASNYGYTF
CDR3nt: TGTGCCAGCAGCTCGCGGACAGCTTCTAACTATGGCTACACCTTC
abundance: NA
d_gene: NA
j_gene: TRBJ1-2
v_gene: TRBV7-9

CDR3aa: CAIRTGQGYEQYF
CDR3nt: TGTGCCATCAGGACGGGACAGGGGTACGAGCAGTACTTC
abundance: NA
d_gene: TRBD1
j_gene: TRBJ2-7
v_gene: TRBV10-3

CDR3aa: CASSYYRQAAGNNEQFF
CDR3nt: TGTGCCAGCAGCTATTACCGACAGGCGGCTGGGAACAATGAGCAGTTCTTC
abundance: NA
d_gene: NA
j_gene: TRBJ2-1
v_gene: TRBV5-5

CDR3aa: CASSYKSGRAIYEQYF
CDR3nt: TGTGCCAGCAGCTATAAGAGCGGGAGGGCCATCTACGAGCAGTACTTC
abundance: NA
d_gene: TRBD2
j_gene: TRBJ2-7
v_gene: TRBV7-9

CDR3aa: CASSQLVSGELFF
CDR3nt: TGTGCCAGCAGCCAACTAGTATCCGGGGAGCTGTTTTTT
abundance: NA
d_gene: NA
j_gene: TRBJ2-2
v_gene: TRBV11-2

CDR3aa: CASSQGRETSYYNEQFF
CDR3nt: TGCGCCAGCAGCCAAGGTCGGGAGACTTCCTATTACAATGAGCAGTTCTTC
abundance: NA
d_gene: NA
j_gene: TRBJ2-1
v_gene: TRBV4-3

CDR3aa: CAFSDRSHTEAFF
CDR3nt: TGTGCCTTTTCGGACAGGAGCCACACTGAAGCTTTCTTT
abundance: NA
d_gene: TRBD1
j_gene: TRBJ1-1
v_gene: TRBV30

CDR3aa: CASSGTGYSPLHF
CDR3nt: TGTGCCAGCAGCGGGACAGGCTACTCACCCCTCCACTTT
abundance: NA
d_gene: TRBD1
j_gene: TRBJ1-6
v_gene: TRBV25-1

CDR3aa: CSARRNTEAFF
CDR3nt: TGCAGTGCTAGGAGAAACACTGAAGCTTTCTTT
abundance: NA
d_gene: NA
j_gene: TRBJ1-1
v_gene: TRBV20-1

CDR3aa: CASSQRESYGYTF
CDR3nt: TGTGCCAGCAGTCAACGAGAGAGTTATGGCTACACCTTC
abundance: NA
d_gene: NA
j_gene: TRBJ1-2
v_gene: TRBV6-6

CDR3aa: CATSRGDRINTEAFF
CDR3nt: TGTGCCACCAGCAGAGGGGACAGAATTAACACTGAAGCTTTCTTT
abundance: once
d_gene: TRBD1
j_gene: TRBJ1-1
v_gene: TRBV15

CDR3aa: CATSLANYGYTF
CDR3nt: TGTGCCACCAGTCTAGCTAACTATGGCTACACCTTC
abundance: NA
d_gene: NA
j_gene: TRBJ1-2
v_gene: TRBV28

CDR3aa: CASSVEDRSEYEQYF
CDR3nt: TGTGCCAGCAGCGTTGAGGACAGGTCAGAATACGAGCAGTACTTC
abundance: once
d_gene: TRBD1
j_gene: TRBJ2-7
v_gene: TRBV9

CDR3aa: CATSREALTAQYF
CDR3nt: TGTGCCACCAGCAGAGAGGCGCTGACAGCGCAGTATTTT
abundance: NA
d_gene: NA
j_gene: TRBJ2-3
v_gene: TRBV15

CDR3aa: CASKTSGRPGETQYF
CDR3nt: TGTGCCAGCAAGACTAGCGGGAGGCCGGGGGAGACCCAGTACTTC
abundance: NA
d_gene: TRBD2
j_gene: TRBJ2-5
v_gene: TRBV27

CDR3aa: CASSIVWGQGKNEQFF
CDR3nt: TGTGCCAGTAGTATAGTATGGGGACAGGGGAAGAATGAGCAGTTCTTC
abundance: NA
d_gene: TRBD1
j_gene: TRBJ2-1
v_gene: TRBV19

CDR3aa: CASRIVDRGITEAFF
CDR3nt: TGTGCCAGCAGAATAGTAGACAGGGGGATCACTGAAGCTTTCTTT
abundance: NA
d_gene: TRBD1
j_gene: TRBJ1-1
v_gene: TRBV11-2

CDR3aa: CASSLDWDNEGDTQYF
CDR3nt: TGCGCCAGCAGCTTGGATTGGGACAACGAGGGAGATACGCAGTATTTT
abundance: NA
d_gene: NA
j_gene: TRBJ2-3
v_gene: TRBV5-1

CDR3aa: CASSPRGGQETQYF
CDR3nt: TGTGCCAGCTCACCACGCGGGGGGCAAGAGACCCAGTACTTC
abundance: many
d_gene: TRBD2
j_gene: TRBJ2-5
v_gene: TRBV18

CDR3aa: CASSLSGGVNYGYTF
CDR3nt: TGTGCCAGCAGCTTAAGTGGCGGAGTTAACTATGGCTACACCTTC
abundance: once
d_gene: NA
j_gene: TRBJ1-2
v_gene: TRBV7-3

CDR3aa: CASSLVPGQETQYF
CDR3nt: TGTGCCAGCAGCTTGGTGCCAGGACAAGAGACCCAGTACTTC
abundance: NA
d_gene: NA
j_gene: TRBJ2-5
v_gene: TRBV5-6

CDR3aa: CASSPGPAGAYEQYF
CDR3nt: TGTGCCAGCAGTCCAGGCCCAGCGGGAGCCTACGAGCAGTACTTC
abundance: NA
d_gene: TRBD2
j_gene: TRBJ2-7
v_gene: TRBV28

CDR3aa: CASSSTLQGNEQFF
CDR3nt: TGTGCCAGCAGCTCCACCTTACAGGGAAATGAGCAGTTCTTC
abundance: NA
d_gene: NA
j_gene: TRBJ2-1
v_gene: TRBV11-2